Below, 21 T cell receptor beta chains from the same sample are listed, as sequenced in a study of blood T cell repertoires in COVID-19. Measured with immunoSEQ multiplex PCR; TCRdb has only the in-frame clones, and not every one. This table has 150,000 or so clones, around 80% appearing once. The sequenced sample consisted of peripheral blood. The receptors were gathered from a woman at least 80 years old with active or convalescent COVID-19.

There are a few counts of this clone. The chain carries TRBV7-9 and TRBJ2-7, with 10 bases lining up with TRBD1. Per the germline V gene, CDR1 is SEHNR and CDR2 is FQNEAQ (reference sequence). The CDR3 runs to 14 residues. The V and J ends lost 3 bases and 3 bases, in that order; junction bases with no gene match: 2. The DNA for the CDR3 is TGTGCCAGCAGCTTGGGACAGGGGTTCTACGAGCAGTACTTC. Translating gives CASSLGQGFYEQYF.

This clone was seen more than once but under ten times. V and J are TRBV3-1 (or the pseudogene TRBV3-2) and TRBJ2-4; no clear D gene. The germline V gene has CDR1 LGHDT and CDR2 YNNKEL (reference sequence). The CDR3 contains 13 residues. V was clipped by 5 bases and J by 0 bases, with 5 bases between them. The DNA for the CDR3 is TGTGCCAGCAGCACTCTAGCCAAAAACATTCAGTACTTC. Residues: CASSTLAKNIQYF.

The V call is TRBV18, the J call TRBJ1-5, with 8 nucleotides matching TRBD1. V shed 3 bases and J 6 bases; nucleotides not matched to a gene: 4. The CDR3 loop spans 14 amino acids. Germline-derived CDR1 and CDR2 are KGHSH and LQKENI. For the CDR3, the DNA is TGTGCCAGCTCACCGACAGGGGAAAGTCAGCCCCAGCATTTT. It is translated as CASSPTGESQPQHF.

Only a few counts were recorded for this clone. The genes are TRBV28 and TRBJ2-2; 7 nucleotides align to TRBD1. Germline CDR1 reads MDHEN; CDR2 reads SYDVKM. Trimming took 6 bases from V and 6 from J; bases not matched to a gene: 4. The CDR3 has 13 amino acids. The CDR3 spells CASSTGAAGELFF. For the CDR3, the DNA is TGTGCCAGCAGCACAGGGGCGGCCGGGGAGCTGTTTTTT.

The chain carries TRBV12-3 or TRBV12-4 and TRBJ1-2, with D tentatively TRBD1 (5 bases). V was trimmed by 4 bases and J by 5 bases, leaving 8 bases between them. This CDR3 is 12 amino acids long. CDR3 amino acids: CASSSGGYGYTF. CDR3 nucleotides: TGTGCCAGCAGTTCGGGGGGATATGGCTACACCTTC.

The V call is TRBV5-1, the J call TRBJ1-2; the match to TRBD1 covers 7 bases. The CDR3 contains 13 residues. J lost 5 bases, V lost 5 bases, and 6 bases had no gene match. Germline V lookup: CDR1 SGHRS, CDR2 YFSETQ. CDR3 loop: CASSSGGRYGYTF. The CDR3 DNA is TGCGCCAGCAGTTCAGGGGGTCGGTATGGCTACACCTTC.

The V and J genes are TRBV7-9 and TRBJ2-3; D not resolved. Germline V lookup: CDR1 SEHNR, CDR2 FQNEAQ (reference sequence). The CDR3 spans 15 residues. V lost 0 bases and J 3 bases, leaving 10 bases between the germline ends. CDR3 sequence reads: CASSLATPGTDTQYF. DNA for the CDR3: TGTGCCAGCAGCTTAGCGACACCTGGGACAGATACGCAGTATTTT.

The chain couples TRBV5-1 to TRBJ2-3; 15 bases agree with TRBD2. CDR3 length equals 20 residues. Germline-derived CDR1 and CDR2 are SGHRS and YFSETQ. With V trimmed by 3 bases and J by 4 bases, 15 bases remained unmatched. CDR3 residues: CASSSGLAGGFTQSADTQYF. The CDR3, as DNA: TGCGCCAGCAGCTCGGGACTAGCGGGGGGATTCACACAAAGCGCAGATACGCAGTATTTT.

The chain combines TRBV14 with TRBJ2-3; a weak D match, TRBD2 (6 bases). The CDR3 consists of 13 residues. The V end lost 3 bases, the J end lost 9 bases, and 13 bases lay between the germline ends. Germline CDR1 SGHDN, CDR2 FVKESK. The CDR3 nucleotides read TGTGCCAGCAGCCACCGTCCGGGACTGACGCAGTATTTT. Its protein is CASSHRPGLTQYF.

This clone was picked up a small number of times. This chain joins TRBV2 and TRBJ1-1, with D perhaps TRBD1 (6 bases). Germline V CDR1 and CDR2: SNHLY, FYNNEI. Trimming stripped 4 bases from V and 3 bases from J, with 9 bases between. The CDR3 loop spans 13 amino acids. CDR3 nucleotide sequence: TGTGCCAGCAGTGCAGGACAGTACACTGAAGCTTTCTTT. Its protein is CASSAGQYTEAFF.

The CDR3 is CAWTSGGISYEQYF. In nucleotides, the CDR3 is TGTGCCTGGACTAGCGGGGGGATCTCCTACGAGCAGTACTTC. The chain carries TRBV30 and TRBJ2-7, with 11 bases aligning to TRBD2. Germline V lookup: CDR1 GTSNPN, CDR2 SVGIG (reference sequence). V trimming: 4 bases; J trimming: 0 bases; junction bases outside the gene matches: 2. This CDR3 has 14 amino acids.

V gene TRBV5-1 combines with J gene TRBJ2-7; D is uncertain. The CDR3 is made up of 15 amino acids. The V end lost 4 bases, the J end lost 6 bases, and 20 bases lay between the germline ends. The V gene's germline CDR1 is SGHRS and CDR2 YFSETQ. The CDR3 spells CASSGLASPSSEQYF. DNA for the CDR3: TGCGCCAGCAGCGGCCTCGCATCCCCTAGTTCCGAGCAGTACTTC.

This chain connects TRBV11-1 to TRBJ2-2, with a weak D call TRBD2 (5 bases). The CDR3 totals 15 residues. Germline V gene sequence: CDR1 SGHAT, CDR2 FQDESV (reference sequence). Deletions cut 6 bases from V and 7 bases from J, with 18 bases between. CDR3 amino acids: CASRDRGLGVGELFF. The CDR3 DNA reads as TGTGCCAGCAGAGACCGAGGGCTGGGTGTCGGGGAGCTGTTTTTT. Variable domain in full (rest from reference TRBV11-1 and TRBJ2-2): EAEVAQSPRYKITEKSQAVAFWCDPISGHATLYWYRQILGQGPELLVQFQDESVVDDSQLPKDRFSAERLKGVDSTLKIQPAELGDSAMYLCASRDRGLGVGELFFGEGSRLTVL.

The chain carries TRBV5-1 and TRBJ1-3, with 7 bases aligning to TRBD1. CDR3 length: 16 residues. Germline loops: CDR1 SGHRS, CDR2 YFSETQ. Trimming cost V 0 bases and J 4 bases; bases outside gene matches: 7. CDR3 region: CASSLAGQALGNTIYF. As DNA, the CDR3 is TGCGCCAGCAGCTTGGCCGGACAGGCTCTCGGAAACACCATATATTTT. The entire variable domain, with the rest obtained from reference TRBV5-1 and TRBJ1-3, is as follows: KAGVTQTPRYLIKTRGQQVTLSCSPISGHRSVSWYQQTPGQGLQFLFEYFSETQRNKGNFPGRFSGRQFSNSRSEMNVSTLELGDSALYLCASSLAGQALGNTIYFGEGSWLTVV.

This CDR3 reads CSVVGTGNYGYTF. The CDR3 DNA reads TGCAGCGTTGTAGGTACAGGGAACTATGGCTACACCTTC. The chain joins TRBV29-1 to TRBJ1-2; D perhaps matches TRBD1 (6 bases). The CDR3 length is 13 residues. V lost 4 bases, J lost 2 bases, and 11 bases lay in between. The germline V gene has CDR1 SQVTM and CDR2 ANQGSEA.

As to this clone: A read error may be the cause here, since a much bigger clone is one base away. The V and J genes are TRBV3-1 (or the pseudogene TRBV3-2) and TRBJ1-2, with no clear D. Germline values: CDR1 LGHDT, CDR2 YNNKEL (reference sequence). The CDR3 is 16 residues long. The CDR3 DNA sequence: TGTGCCGGCAGCCAAGAGTTGGACCGACGGGGCTATGGCTACACCTTC. It is translated as CAGSQELDRRGYGYTF.

This clone was recorded only once. The V gene is TRBV4-2, the J gene TRBJ2-5; 9 nucleotides match TRBD1. In germline, CDR1 is LGHNA, CDR2 YNFKEQ. Trimming took 5 bases from V and 5 from J; bases not matched to a gene: 3. This CDR3 is 13 amino acids long. The CDR3 loop is CASSSQGAETQYF. In DNA, the CDR3 is TGTGCCAGCAGCTCACAGGGGGCTGAGACCCAGTACTTC.

The chain uses TRBV28 and TRBJ1-2, with D possibly matching TRBD1 (6 bases). Germline V gene lookup returns CDR1 MDHEN and CDR2 SYDVKM. The CDR3 extends over 14 amino acids. V was pared by 6 bases and J by 7 bases, with 18 bases between. In nucleotides, the CDR3 is TGTGCCAGCAGAACCCAGCAGGGGATACGTGGCTACACCTTC. Protein: CASRTQQGIRGYTF.

This clone was observed a single time. The chain carries TRBV5-1 and TRBJ1-1; a weak D match, TRBD1 (6 bases). V dropped 0 bases and J dropped 3 bases, with 15 bases sitting between them. This CDR3 has 16 residues. CDR1 and CDR2 (germline): SGHRS, YFSETQ. This CDR3 reads CASSLGSITGHTEAFF. The CDR3 region has the DNA TGCGCCAGCAGCTTGGGATCCATAACAGGGCACACTGAAGCTTTCTTT.

The V call is TRBV5-1, the J call TRBJ1-2; no clear D. Trimming stripped 1 base from V and 8 bases from J, with 12 bases between. Germline V gene sequence: CDR1 SGHRS, CDR2 YFSETQ. This CDR3 has 13 amino acids. The CDR3 is CASSLLPDLGYTF. CDR3 in DNA: TGCGCCAGCAGCTTGTTGCCGGACTTGGGCTACACCTTC.

The chain's CDR3 is CASSQLRQNTEAFF. In DNA form, the CDR3 reads TGTGCCAGCAGCCAATTGCGGCAAAACACTGAAGCTTTCTTT. The rearrangement links TRBV6-1 to TRBJ1-1, with D hard to call. Germline V gene lookup returns CDR1 MNHNS and CDR2 SASEGT. This CDR3 comprises 14 residues. Trimming shortened V by 6 bases and J by 2 bases, and 13 bases separated the two germline ends.